This passage covers 27 T cell receptor beta chains from one sample sequenced in a study of response to subunit inactivated influenza vaccine. TCRdb processed the RT-PCR reads anew with MiXCR; each CDR3 protein has one entry. Of about 530,000 distinct CDR3 sequences in the sample, 10% to 15% were seen once. The specimen comprised PBMCs from blood, sampled on the day of vaccination. The receptors here all came from a man aged 45-60 years who received an inactivated influenza vaccine.

The genes are TRBV7-3 and TRBJ2-3; no clear D. Germline V gene data show CDR1 as SGHTA and CDR2 as FQGTGA. V was cut by 5 bases and J by 6 bases, with 12 bases left in between. The CDR3 is made up of 13 amino acids. CDR3 nucleotide sequence: TGTGCCAGCAGCCGCGGAAGCAGCGATACGCAGTATTTT. As protein: CASSRGSSDTQYF.

The rearrangement links TRBV20-1 to TRBJ2-4; 7 bases map to TRBD2. The V gene's germline CDR1 is DFQATT and CDR2 SNEGSKA (reference sequence). Trimming cost V 1 base and J 0 bases; bases outside gene matches: 3. There are 15 residues in the CDR3. CDR3 residues: CSARGLAVAKNIQYF. The DNA for the CDR3 is TGCAGTGCTAGAGGACTAGCCGTAGCCAAAAACATTCAGTACTTC.

This clonotype showed up just a few times. CDR3 sequence: CASSQVGPITTDTQYF. The CDR3 bases are TGTGCCAGCAGCCAAGTGGGGCCCATTACCACAGATACGCAGTATTTT. The genes are TRBV3-1 and TRBJ2-3, with D maybe TRBD1 (5 bases). CDR1 and CDR2 from the germline V gene are LGHDT and YNNKEL (reference sequence). This CDR3 is 16 amino acids long. Between the trimmed V and J ends, which lost 1 base and 2 bases, there was a span of 13 bases.

This clonotype has more than one count but fewer than ten. The chain employs TRBV7-2 and TRBJ2-3; 10 bases match TRBD2. CDR3 length: 16 residues. The germline V gene encodes CDR1 SGHTA and CDR2 FQGNSA. J lost 9 bases, V lost 1 base, and 10 bases had no gene match. The chain's CDR3 is CASSLGGLAVGKTQYF. The DNA for the CDR3 is TGTGCCAGCAGCTTAGGAGGACTAGCGGTAGGCAAAACGCAGTATTTT.

This clonotype was seen ten or more times. The chain has TRBV11-2 and TRBJ2-4, with D possibly being TRBD2 (5 bases). The V gene's germline CDR1 is SGHAT and CDR2 FQNNGV. V was shortened by 6 bases and J by 1 base, with 10 bases between the two germline ends. CDR3 length: 14 residues. The CDR3 protein is CASSGGLAKNIQYF. Written as DNA, the CDR3 is TGTGCCAGCAGTGGAGGTTTGGCCAAAAACATTCAGTACTTC.

In its sample, this clonotype was seen a few times. V gene TRBV7-2 combines with J gene TRBJ2-1; tentative D call: TRBD1 (6 bases). The CDR3 covers 11 residues. CDR1 is SGHTA, CDR2 FQGNSA, per germline. Trimming pared 1 base from V and 12 bases from J, leaving 7 bases between. CDR3 DNA sequence: TGTGCCAGCAGCTTAGACAGGGCGCAGTTCTTC. Amino acids: CASSLDRAQFF.

The sample holds many counts of this clonotype. This rearrangement joins TRBV9 to TRBJ2-3, with 14 bases that match TRBD2. CDR1 SGDLS and CDR2 YYNGEE come from the germline V gene. The CDR3 spans 14 residues. The J segment lost 9 bases and the V segment lost 3 bases, leaving 3 bases of the junction unmatched. The CDR3 spells CASSETSGGATQYF. The CDR3 nucleotides read TGTGCCAGCAGCGAGACTAGCGGGGGGGCCACGCAGTATTTT.

The chain carries TRBV5-1 and TRBJ1-1; D unclear. This CDR3 is 14 amino acids long. Germline CDR1 is SGHRS and CDR2 is YFSETQ. Trimming removed 1 base at V and 5 bases at J, with 12 bases between. CDR3 DNA sequence: TGCGCCAGCAGCTTGAATTTAGGGCGGACTGAAGCTTTCTTT. It encodes CASSLNLGRTEAFF.

This clonotype was picked up a small number of times. The V call is TRBV28, the J call TRBJ2-7; the D gene is possibly TRBD2 (7 bases). Germline lookup yields CDR1 MDHEN and CDR2 SYDVKM. V was clipped by 6 bases and J by 2 bases, with 17 bases between them. The CDR3 is 15 amino acids. DNA for the CDR3: TGTGCCAGCAGGAAACCCCGGGGGGCCCCCTACGAGCAGTACTTC. Amino acids: CASRKPRGAPYEQYF. The entire variable domain, with the rest obtained from reference TRBV28 and TRBJ2-7, is as follows: DVKVTQSSRYLVKRTGEKVFLECVQDMDHENMFWYRQDPGLGLRLIYFSYDVKMKEKGDIPEGYSVSREKKERFSLILESASTNQTSMYLCASRKPRGAPYEQYFGPGTRLTVT.

This chain connects TRBV12-5 to TRBJ1-5, with a weak D call TRBD1 (6 bases). Trimming took 6 bases from V and 10 from J, leaving 13 bases between them. This CDR3 has 12 amino acids. Germline V CDR1 and CDR2: LGHNT, FRNRAP. CDR3: CASGQGIGPQHF. The CDR3 bases are TGTGCTAGTGGACAGGGTATAGGTCCCCAGCATTTT.

The J gene is TRBJ2-3, the V gene TRBV7-9; D not resolved. Trimming removed 3 bases at V and 0 bases at J, with 13 bases between. CDR3 length: 16 amino acids. Per germline, CDR1 SEHNR and CDR2 FQNEAQ (reference sequence). Here the CDR3 DNA reads TGTGCCAGCAGCTTCATTAGACTCTCTAGCACAGATACGCAGTATTTT. Translation gives CASSFIRLSSTDTQYF.

This clonotype was recorded a few times. This rearrangement joins TRBV7-2 to TRBJ2-3; 9 bases line up with TRBD1. The CDR3 runs 16 residues. Germline CDR1 and CDR2: SGHTA and FQGNSA. The J segment lost 6 bases and the V segment lost 5 bases, leaving 12 bases of the junction unmatched. The CDR3 is CASSPRGGQGHDTQYF. For the CDR3, the DNA is TGTGCCAGCAGCCCAAGGGGGGGACAGGGTCACGATACGCAGTATTTT. The entire variable domain, with the rest obtained from reference TRBV7-2 and TRBJ2-3, is as follows: GAGVSQSPSNKVTEKGKDVELRCDPISGHTALYWYRQSLGQGLEFLIYFQGNSAPDKSGLPSDRFSAERTGGSVSTLTIQRTQQEDSAVYLCASSPRGGQGHDTQYFGPGTRLTVL.

This rearrangement joins TRBV7-9 to TRBJ1-1; D unclear. This CDR3 is built from 13 residues. Looked up from germline, CDR1 is SEHNR and CDR2 is FQNEAQ (reference sequence). V lost 7 bases, J lost 5 bases, and 14 bases lay in between. The CDR3 region has the DNA TGTGCCAGCACCGGACCCTCGGGAACTGAAGCTTTCTTT. It encodes CASTGPSGTEAFF.

This clonotype was seen repeatedly, ten times or more. The chain joins TRBV7-2 to TRBJ2-2; D remains ambiguous. Germline CDR1 and CDR2: SGHTA and FQGNSA. V lost 8 bases and J lost 0, with 13 bases in between. This CDR3 spans 15 amino acids. CDR3 protein: CASQEGRPNTGELFF. CDR3 nucleotide sequence: TGTGCCAGCCAGGAAGGCCGCCCGAACACCGGGGAGCTGTTTTTT.

This clonotype was seen more than once but under ten times. The V call is TRBV12-3 or TRBV12-4, the J call TRBJ2-7, with D possibly being TRBD1 or TRBD2 (5 bases each). V gave up 5 bases and J gave up 2 bases, with 13 bases separating them. The CDR3 contains 14 residues. CDR3 nucleotides: TGTGCCAGCAGTCCTAGTAGGGACCCCTACGAGCAGTACTTC. Its translation: CASSPSRDPYEQYF.

The J gene is TRBJ2-5, the V gene TRBV9; 11 nucleotides match TRBD2. The CDR3 totals 14 residues. V trimming: 3 bases; J trimming: 13 bases; junction bases outside the gene matches: 11. CDR1 is SGDLS, CDR2 YYNGEE, per germline. CDR3 nucleotide sequence: TGTGCCAGCAGCGAACGGCCTAGCGGGGGGAAACGGTACTTC. Residues: CASSERPSGGKRYF.

The rearrangement joins TRBV6-1 to TRBJ2-7, with D perhaps matching TRBD1 or TRBD2 (5 bases each). Germline V gives CDR1 MNHNS, CDR2 SASEGT. Trimming left V 3 bases short and J 0 bases short, with 15 bases between. The CDR3 totals 16 residues. The CDR3 coding sequence is TGTGCCAGCAGTGACCGATTGAGAGGGGCCTCCTACGAGCAGTACTTC. This codes for CASSDRLRGASYEQYF.

The genes are TRBV27 and TRBJ2-5; 9 nucleotides align to TRBD2. Trimming removed 3 bases from V and 2 bases from J; junction bases left unmatched: 4. The CDR3 totals 15 residues. From germline, CDR1 is MNHEY and CDR2 SMNVEV (reference sequence). CDR3 sequence reads: CASSLSGGPQETQYF. The CDR3 DNA reads TGTGCCAGCAGTTTGAGCGGGGGGCCACAAGAGACCCAGTACTTC.

This clonotype showed up many times. The chain has TRBV5-1 and TRBJ2-2, with D possibly TRBD2 on 5 matching bases. The V gene's germline CDR1 is SGHRS and CDR2 YFSETQ. The germline V and J ends were trimmed by 5 bases and 6 bases, with 14 bases remaining between them. The CDR3 runs to 14 residues. The CDR3 loop is CASSIQSGAGELFF. In DNA form, the CDR3 reads TGCGCCAGCAGTATACAGAGCGGCGCCGGGGAGCTGTTTTTT.

There are many counts of this clonotype. The chain employs TRBV7-9 and TRBJ1-1; the D is unclear. Trimming left V 3 bases short and J 3 bases short, with 5 bases between. Germline V lookup: CDR1 SEHNR, CDR2 FQNEAQ (reference sequence). This CDR3 is built from 12 residues. The CDR3 bases are TGTGCCAGCAGCTTCAGAGACACTGAAGCTTTCTTT. Translating it yields CASSFRDTEAFF. Supplemented by reference TRBV7-9 and TRBJ1-1, the full variable domain reads DTGVSQNPRHKITKRGQNVTFRCDPISEHNRLYWYRQTLGQGPEFLTYFQNEAQLEKSRLLSDRFSAERPKGSFSTLEIQRTEQGDSAMYLCASSFRDTEAFFGQGTRLTVV.

This clonotype was recorded a few times. The gene calls are TRBV4-2 and TRBJ2-5; 8 bases fit TRBD2. From germline, CDR1 is LGHNA and CDR2 YNFKEQ. This CDR3 has 17 residues. The V gene end was trimmed by 1 base and the J gene end by 5 bases; junction bases not matched to a gene: 12. The CDR3 loop reads CASSQANRGGSGETQYF. CDR3 nucleotide sequence: TGTGCCAGCAGCCAAGCTAACCGCGGGGGGAGCGGGGAGACCCAGTACTTC.

The chain employs TRBV7-2 and TRBJ2-7, with D possibly TRBD2 on 5 matching bases. CDR3 length: 14 residues. V lost 3 bases and J 3 bases, leaving 12 bases between the germline ends. Germline V CDR1 and CDR2: SGHTA, FQGNSA. CDR3 nucleotides: TGTGCCAGCAGCTTTCCCCGCCGGGGCTACGAGCAGTACTTC. This codes for CASSFPRRGYEQYF. Full variable domain (missing parts from reference TRBV7-2 and TRBJ2-7): GAGVSQSPSNKVTEKGKDVELRCDPISGHTALYWYRQSLGQGLEFLIYFQGNSAPDKSGLPSDRFSAERTGGSVSTLTIQRTQQEDSAVYLCASSFPRRGYEQYFGPGTRLTVT.

The rearrangement links TRBV15 to TRBJ2-7, with a possible D match to TRBD2 (6 bases). Germline V gene data show CDR1 as LNHNV and CDR2 as YYDKDF (reference sequence). This CDR3 is 15 amino acids long. V lost 0 bases and J 3 bases, leaving 12 bases between the germline ends. CDR3 protein: CATSRDQHGGYEQYF. DNA for the CDR3: TGTGCCACCAGCAGAGATCAGCACGGGGGCTACGAGCAGTACTTC.

The sample holds one count of this clonotype. CDR3 protein: CASSRGTSGSRSTDTQYF. The CDR3 nucleotides read TGTGCCAGCAGCCGCGGGACTAGCGGGAGTAGGTCGACAGATACGCAGTATTTT. J is TRBJ2-3 and V is TRBV7-7, with TRBD2 matching 14 bases. The germline gives CDR1 SSHAT, CDR2 FNYEAQ (reference sequence). CDR3 length: 18 amino acids. The junction had 10 bases not matched to a gene; V was cut back by 5 bases and J by 3 bases.

V usage is TRBV6-5 and J usage is TRBJ2-3; 8 bases are a match to TRBD2. V lost 2 bases, J lost 3 bases, and 4 bases stayed unmatched. CDR1 MNHEY and CDR2 SVGAGI come from the germline V gene. The CDR3 covers 15 residues. CDR3 nucleotide sequence: TGTGCCAGCAGTTACGGTAGCGGGGTTACAGATACGCAGTATTTT. This encodes CASSYGSGVTDTQYF.

The CDR3 spells CASSLSLAATNEQFF. The CDR3 DNA is TGTGCCAGCAGCTTAAGCCTAGCGGCTACCAATGAGCAGTTCTTC. J is TRBJ2-1 and V is TRBV7-6; 7 bases match TRBD2. The CDR3 length is 15 residues. CDR1 and CDR2 from the germline V gene are SGHVS and FNYEAQ. V gave up 2 bases and J gave up 6 bases; unmatched junction bases: 7.

This clonotype was found many times. V usage is TRBV7-2 and J usage is TRBJ2-2; D is unresolved. With 1 base removed from V and 3 bases from J, the gap between germline ends came to 9 bases. This CDR3 has 15 residues. The germline gives CDR1 SGHTA, CDR2 FQGNSA. The CDR3 reads CASSLGSVDTGELFF. In nucleotides, the CDR3 is TGTGCCAGCAGCTTAGGGAGTGTTGACACCGGGGAGCTGTTTTTT.